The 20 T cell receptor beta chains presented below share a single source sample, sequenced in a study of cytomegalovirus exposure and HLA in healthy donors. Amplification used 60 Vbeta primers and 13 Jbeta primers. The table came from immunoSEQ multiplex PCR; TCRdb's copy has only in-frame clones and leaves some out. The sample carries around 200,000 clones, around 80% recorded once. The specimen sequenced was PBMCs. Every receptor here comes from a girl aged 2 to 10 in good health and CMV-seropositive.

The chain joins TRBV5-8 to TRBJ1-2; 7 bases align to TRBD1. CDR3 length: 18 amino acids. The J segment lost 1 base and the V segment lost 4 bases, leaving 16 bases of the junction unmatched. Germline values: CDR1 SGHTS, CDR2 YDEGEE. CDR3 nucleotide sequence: TGTGCCAGCAGCCCGCGGACAGGAGGGGGGTTTATTAACTATGGCTACACCTTC. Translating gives CASSPRTGGGFINYGYTF.

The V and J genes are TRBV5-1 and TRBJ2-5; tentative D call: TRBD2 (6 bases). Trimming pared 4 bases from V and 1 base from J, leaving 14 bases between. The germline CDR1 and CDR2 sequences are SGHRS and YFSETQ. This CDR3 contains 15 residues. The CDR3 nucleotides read TGCGCCAGCAGCGTCGGGACTGGGATCCAAGAGACCCAGTACTTC. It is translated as CASSVGTGIQETQYF.

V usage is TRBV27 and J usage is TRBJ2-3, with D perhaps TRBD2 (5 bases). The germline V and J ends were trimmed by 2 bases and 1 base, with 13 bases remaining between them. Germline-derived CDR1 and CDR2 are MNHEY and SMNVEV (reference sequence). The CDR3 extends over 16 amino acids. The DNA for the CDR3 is TGTGCCAGCAGTTTAGGAGGCTTCCTTGGCACAGATACGCAGTATTTT. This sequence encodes CASSLGGFLGTDTQYF.

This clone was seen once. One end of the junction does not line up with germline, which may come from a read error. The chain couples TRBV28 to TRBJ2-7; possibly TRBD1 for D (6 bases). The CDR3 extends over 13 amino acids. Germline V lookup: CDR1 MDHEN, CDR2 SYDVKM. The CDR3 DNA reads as TGTGCCAGCAGTTTCGGAGATCTGGGAAAGGGGGACTTC. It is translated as CASSFGDLGKGDF.

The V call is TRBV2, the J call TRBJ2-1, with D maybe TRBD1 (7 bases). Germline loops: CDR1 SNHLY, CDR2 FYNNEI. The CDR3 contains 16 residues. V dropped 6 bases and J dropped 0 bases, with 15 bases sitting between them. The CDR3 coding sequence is TGTGCCAGCAGGGACTCAGGGGGGACCTCCTACAATGAGCAGTTCTTC. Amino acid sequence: CASRDSGGTSYNEQFF. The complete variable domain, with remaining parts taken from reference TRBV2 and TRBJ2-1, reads EPEVTQTPSHQVTQMGQEVILRCVPISNHLYFYWYRQILGQKVEFLVSFYNNEISEKSEIFDDQFSVERPDGSNFTLKIRSTKLEDSAMYFCASRDSGGTSYNEQFFGPGTRLTVL.

The CDR3 coding sequence is TGTGCCAGCAGCGCCGAGAGTAACACTGAAGCTTTCTTT. It translates to CASSAESNTEAFF. The chain uses TRBV9 and TRBJ1-1, with D unclear. V was clipped by 3 bases and J by 2 bases, with 8 bases between them. This CDR3 spans 13 amino acids. The germline CDR1 and CDR2 sequences are SGDLS and YYNGEE.

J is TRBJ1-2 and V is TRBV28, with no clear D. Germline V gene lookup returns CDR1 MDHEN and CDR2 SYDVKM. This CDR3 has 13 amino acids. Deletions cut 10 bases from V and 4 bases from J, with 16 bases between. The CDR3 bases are TGTGCCACCTCCGGCCGGGAAGCCTATGGCTACACCTTC. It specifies CATSGREAYGYTF.

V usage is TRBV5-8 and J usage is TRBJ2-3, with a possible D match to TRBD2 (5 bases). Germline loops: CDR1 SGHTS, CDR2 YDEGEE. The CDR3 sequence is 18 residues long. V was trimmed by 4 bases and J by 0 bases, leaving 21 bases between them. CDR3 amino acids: CASSLFREVLTSTDTQYF. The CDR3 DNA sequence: TGTGCCAGCAGCCTATTCCGGGAAGTACTTACTAGCACAGATACGCAGTATTTT.

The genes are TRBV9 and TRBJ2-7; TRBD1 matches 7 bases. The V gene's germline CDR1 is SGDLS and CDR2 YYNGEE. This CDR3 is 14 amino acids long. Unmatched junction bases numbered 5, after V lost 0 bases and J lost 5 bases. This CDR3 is CASSVARTGDEQYF. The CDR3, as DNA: TGTGCCAGCAGCGTAGCTAGGACAGGAGACGAGCAGTACTTC.

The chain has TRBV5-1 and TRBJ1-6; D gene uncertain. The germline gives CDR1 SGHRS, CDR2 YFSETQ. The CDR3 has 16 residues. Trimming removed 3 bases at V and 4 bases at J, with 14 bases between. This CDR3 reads CASSSAGRLYNSPLHF. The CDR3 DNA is TGCGCCAGCAGCTCGGCGGGGAGACTTTATAATTCACCCCTCCACTTT.

The CDR3 region is CVVAGVRSYEQYF. DNA for the CDR3: TGTGTAGTGGCGGGAGTCCGTTCTTACGAGCAGTACTTC. The chain combines TRBV28 with TRBJ2-7; 7 bases align to TRBD2. The CDR3 is 13 amino acids. Germline CDR1 MDHEN, CDR2 SYDVKM.

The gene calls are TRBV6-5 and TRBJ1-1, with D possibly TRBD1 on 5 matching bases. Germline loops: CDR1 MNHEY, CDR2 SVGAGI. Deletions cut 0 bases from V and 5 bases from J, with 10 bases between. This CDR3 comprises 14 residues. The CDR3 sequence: CASSYSTGGTEAFF. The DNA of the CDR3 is TGTGCCAGCAGTTACTCGACGGGGGGAACTGAAGCTTTCTTT.

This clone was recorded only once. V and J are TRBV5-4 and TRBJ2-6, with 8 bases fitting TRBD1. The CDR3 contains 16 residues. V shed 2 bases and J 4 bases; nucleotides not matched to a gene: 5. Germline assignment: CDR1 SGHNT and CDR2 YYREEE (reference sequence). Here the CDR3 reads CASSFPGGTGANVLTF. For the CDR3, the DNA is TGTGCCAGCAGCTTCCCAGGGGGCACCGGGGCCAACGTCCTGACTTTC.

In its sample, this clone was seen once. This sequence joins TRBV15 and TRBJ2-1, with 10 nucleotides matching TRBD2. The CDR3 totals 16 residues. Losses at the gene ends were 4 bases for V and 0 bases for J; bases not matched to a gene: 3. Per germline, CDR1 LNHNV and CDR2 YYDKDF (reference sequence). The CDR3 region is CATSISGGNSYNEQFF. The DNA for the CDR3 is TGTGCCACCAGCATTAGCGGGGGGAACTCCTACAATGAGCAGTTCTTC.

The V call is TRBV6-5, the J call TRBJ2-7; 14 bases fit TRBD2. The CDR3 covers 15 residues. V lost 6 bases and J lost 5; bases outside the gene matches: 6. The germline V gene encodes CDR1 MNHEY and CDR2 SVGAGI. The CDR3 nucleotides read TGTGCCAGCAGGCGGACTAGCGGGGGGTCCAACGAGCAGTACTTC. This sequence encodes CASRRTSGGSNEQYF.

CDR3 nucleotides: TGTGCCAGCAGCGAGGGACAGGGATATGGCTACACCTTC. Protein: CASSEGQGYGYTF. The V call is TRBV7-2, the J call TRBJ1-2; TRBD1 agrees at 9 bases. Per the germline V gene, CDR1 is SGHTA and CDR2 is FQGNSA. V lost 5 bases, J lost 5 bases, and 3 bases stayed unmatched. The CDR3 covers 13 residues.

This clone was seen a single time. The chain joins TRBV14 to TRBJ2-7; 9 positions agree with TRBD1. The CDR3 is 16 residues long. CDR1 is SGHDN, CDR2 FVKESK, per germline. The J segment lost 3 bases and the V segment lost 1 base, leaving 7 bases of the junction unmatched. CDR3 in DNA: TGTGCCAGCAGCCAAGGTTGGTGGACAGGGGACTACGAGCAGTACTTC. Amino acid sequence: CASSQGWWTGDYEQYF.

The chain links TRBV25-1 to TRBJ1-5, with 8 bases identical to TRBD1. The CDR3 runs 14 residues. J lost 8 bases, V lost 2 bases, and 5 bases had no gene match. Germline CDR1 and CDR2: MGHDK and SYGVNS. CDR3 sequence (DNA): TGTGCCAGCAGTGAAAGGACAGGGATGAAGCCCCAGCATTTT. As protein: CASSERTGMKPQHF.

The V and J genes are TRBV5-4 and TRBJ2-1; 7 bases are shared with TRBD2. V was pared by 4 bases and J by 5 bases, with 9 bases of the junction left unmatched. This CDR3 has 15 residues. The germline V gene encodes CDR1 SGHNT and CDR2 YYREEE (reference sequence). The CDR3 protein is CASSLGRALDNEQFF. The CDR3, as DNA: TGTGCCAGCAGCCTAGGGAGGGCCTTAGACAATGAGCAGTTCTTC.

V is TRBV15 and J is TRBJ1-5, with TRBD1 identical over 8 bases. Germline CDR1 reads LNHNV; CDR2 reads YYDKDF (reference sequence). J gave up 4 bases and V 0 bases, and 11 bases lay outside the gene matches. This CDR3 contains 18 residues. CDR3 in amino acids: CATSRDTLTGGINQPQHF. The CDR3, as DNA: TGTGCCACCAGCAGAGACACACTCACAGGGGGGATTAATCAGCCCCAGCATTTT.